What follows are 3 T cell receptor beta chains derived from one specimen sequenced in a study of T cells in Graves' hyperthyroidism and ophthalmopathy. What was amplified from RNA transcripts were TCR beta CDR3 regions. When the TCR CDR3 underwent first-round RT-PCR, the HTBI primer set was used. A single record per CDR3 protein comes from TCRdb applying MiXCR to the multiplex PCR reads. This sample has around 500,000 distinct CDR3 sequences, with 20% to 25% found just once. Sequenced input: blood. These receptors originate from a woman in her seventies with Graves' ophthalmopathy.

This clonotype was observed many times. The chain employs TRBV3-1 and TRBJ1-5; 7 bases are a match to TRBD1. Trimming removed 4 bases from V and 4 bases from J; junction bases left unmatched: 4. Germline assignment: CDR1 LGHDT and CDR2 YNNKEL (reference sequence). This CDR3 has 14 amino acids. CDR3 amino acids: CASSLGDRNQPQHF. The CDR3 coding sequence is TGTGCCAGCAGCCTGGGGGACAGAAATCAGCCCCAGCATTTT.

Notes on this clonotype: A read error may produce the germline difference seen at one junction end. The chain has TRBV7-7 and TRBJ2-2, with 7 bases fitting TRBD1. CDR1 and CDR2 from the germline V gene are SSHAT and FNYEAQ (reference sequence). There are 15 residues in the CDR3. CDR3 residues: CASSRLQGSTGELFF. CDR3 nucleotide sequence: TGTGCTAGCAGCCGGCTACAGGGGTCCACCGGGGAGCTGTTTTTT.

This clonotype appeared a few times. The J gene is TRBJ1-1, the V gene TRBV6-1; maybe TRBD1 (5 bases). The germline V gene encodes CDR1 MNHNS and CDR2 SASEGT. Trimming removed 7 bases at V and 5 bases at J, with 20 bases between. CDR3 length equals 15 residues. The CDR3 loop is CASTRRRSGGTEAFF. The CDR3 region has the DNA TGTGCCAGCACCCGCCGAAGGAGTGGGGGAACTGAAGCTTTCTTT.